This T cell receptor (beta chain) stems from a study of blood T cell repertoires in COVID-19. Individuals aged 18 to 89 years were recruited from 20 to 25 US areas. Recovery among Cohort 3 donors was established by two negative PCRs, clearance, or symptom resolution. This table comes from immunoSEQ multiplex PCR, and its TCRdb copy is limited to in-frame clones, with some not included. The sample yields around 380,000 clones, more than 70% seen once. The CDR3 spans 16 residues. From germline, CDR1 is SGHRS and CDR2 YFSETQ. V was trimmed by 2 bases and J by 1 base, leaving 16 bases between them. Sequenced sample: PBMCs or T cells enriched from blood (not recorded which). The clonotype comes from a man between 25 and 39 years old who had recovered from COVID-19. This rearrangement joins TRBV5-1 to TRBJ2-7; tentatively, D is TRBD2 (5 bases). CDR3 amino acids: CASSFGGVISSYEQYF. CDR3 sequence (DNA): TGCGCCAGCAGCTTTGGAGGCGTTATTTCTTCCTACGAGCAGTACTTC.